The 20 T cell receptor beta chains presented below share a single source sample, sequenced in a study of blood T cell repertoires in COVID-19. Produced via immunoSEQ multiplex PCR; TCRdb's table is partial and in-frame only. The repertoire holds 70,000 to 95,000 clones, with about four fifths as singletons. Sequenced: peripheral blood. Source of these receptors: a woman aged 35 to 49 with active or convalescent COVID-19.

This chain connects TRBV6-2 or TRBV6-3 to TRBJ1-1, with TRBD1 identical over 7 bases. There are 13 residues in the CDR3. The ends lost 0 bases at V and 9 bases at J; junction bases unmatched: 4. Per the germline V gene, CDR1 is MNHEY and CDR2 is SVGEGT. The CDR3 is CASSYSDRPKAFF. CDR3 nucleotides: TGTGCCAGCAGTTACTCGGACAGGCCAAAAGCTTTCTTT.

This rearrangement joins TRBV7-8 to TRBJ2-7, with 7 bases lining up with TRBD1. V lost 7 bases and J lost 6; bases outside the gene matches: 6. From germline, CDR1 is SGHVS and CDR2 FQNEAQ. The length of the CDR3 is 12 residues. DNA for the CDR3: TGTGCCAGCACCGACAGGGTTTTCGAGCAGTACTTC. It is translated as CASTDRVFEQYF. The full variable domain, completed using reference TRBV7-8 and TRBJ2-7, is GAGVSQSPRYKVAKRGQDVALRCDPISGHVSLFWYQQALGQGPEFLTYFQNEAQLDKSGLPSDRFFAERPEGSVSTLKIQRTQQEDSAVYLCASTDRVFEQYFGPGTRLTVT.

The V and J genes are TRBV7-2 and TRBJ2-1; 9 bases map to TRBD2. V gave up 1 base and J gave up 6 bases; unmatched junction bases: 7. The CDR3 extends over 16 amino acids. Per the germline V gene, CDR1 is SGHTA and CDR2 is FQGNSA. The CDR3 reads CASSLEGGRALNEQFF. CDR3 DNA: TGTGCCAGCAGCTTAGAGGGCGGGAGGGCCCTCAATGAGCAGTTCTTC.

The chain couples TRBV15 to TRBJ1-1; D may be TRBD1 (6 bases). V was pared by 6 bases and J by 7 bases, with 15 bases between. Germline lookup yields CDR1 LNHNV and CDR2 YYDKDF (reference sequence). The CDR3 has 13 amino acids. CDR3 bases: TGTGCCACCAGGCTCCGGGACACGATTGAAGCTTTCTTT. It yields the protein CATRLRDTIEAFF. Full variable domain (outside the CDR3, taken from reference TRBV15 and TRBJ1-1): DAMVIQNPRYQVTQFGKPVTLSCSQTLNHNVMYWYQQKSSQAPKLLFHYYDKDFNNEADTPDNFQSRRPNTSFCFLDIRSPGLGDTAMYLCATRLRDTIEAFFGQGTRLTVV.

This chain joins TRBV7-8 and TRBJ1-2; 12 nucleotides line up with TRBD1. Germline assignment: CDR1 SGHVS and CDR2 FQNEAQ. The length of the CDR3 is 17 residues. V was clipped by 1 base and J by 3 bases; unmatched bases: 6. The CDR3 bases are TGTGCCAGCAGCTTAGAAGGGACAGGGGGCATAGACTATGGCTACACCTTC. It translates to CASSLEGTGGIDYGYTF.

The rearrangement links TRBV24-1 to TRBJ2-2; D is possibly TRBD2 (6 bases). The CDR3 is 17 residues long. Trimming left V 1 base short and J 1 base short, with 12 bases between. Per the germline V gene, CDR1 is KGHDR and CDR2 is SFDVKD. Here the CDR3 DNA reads TGTGCCACCAGTGATTTCTTCGGGGGAGAGAACACCGGGGAGCTGTTTTTT. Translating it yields CATSDFFGGENTGELFF.

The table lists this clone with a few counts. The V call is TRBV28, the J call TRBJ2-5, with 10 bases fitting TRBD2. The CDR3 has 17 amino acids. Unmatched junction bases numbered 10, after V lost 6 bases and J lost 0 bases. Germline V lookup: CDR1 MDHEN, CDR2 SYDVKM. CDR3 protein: CASSLIRTSGNQETQYF. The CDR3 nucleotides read TGTGCCAGCAGCCTGATTAGGACTAGCGGTAACCAAGAGACCCAGTACTTC.

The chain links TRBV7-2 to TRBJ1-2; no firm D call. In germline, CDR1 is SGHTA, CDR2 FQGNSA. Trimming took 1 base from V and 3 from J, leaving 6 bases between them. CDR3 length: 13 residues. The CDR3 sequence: CASSLGLDYGYTF. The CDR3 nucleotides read TGTGCCAGCAGCTTAGGTCTTGACTATGGCTACACCTTC.

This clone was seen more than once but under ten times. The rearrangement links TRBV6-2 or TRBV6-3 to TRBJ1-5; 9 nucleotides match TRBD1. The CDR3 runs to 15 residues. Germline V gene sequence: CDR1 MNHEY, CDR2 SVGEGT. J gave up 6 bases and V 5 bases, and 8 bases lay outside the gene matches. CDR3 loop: CASSRPGQGGQPQHF. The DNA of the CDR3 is TGTGCCAGCAGTCGTCCGGGACAGGGAGGTCAGCCCCAGCATTTT.

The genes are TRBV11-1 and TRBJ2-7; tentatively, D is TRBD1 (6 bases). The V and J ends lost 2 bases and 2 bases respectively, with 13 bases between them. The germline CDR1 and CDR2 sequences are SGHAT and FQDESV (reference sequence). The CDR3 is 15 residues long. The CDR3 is CASSLTWTETYEQYF. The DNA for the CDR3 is TGTGCCAGCAGCTTAACTTGGACAGAAACCTACGAGCAGTACTTC. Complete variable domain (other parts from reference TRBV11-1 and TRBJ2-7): EAEVAQSPRYKITEKSQAVAFWCDPISGHATLYWYRQILGQGPELLVQFQDESVVDDSQLPKDRFSAERLKGVDSTLKIQPAELGDSAMYLCASSLTWTETYEQYFGPGTRLTVT.

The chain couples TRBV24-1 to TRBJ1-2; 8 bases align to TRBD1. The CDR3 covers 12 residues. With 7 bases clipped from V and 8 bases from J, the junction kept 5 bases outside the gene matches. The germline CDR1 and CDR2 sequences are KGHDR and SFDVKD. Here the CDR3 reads CATRQGGGGYTF. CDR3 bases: TGTGCCACCAGACAGGGGGGTGGAGGCTACACCTTC.

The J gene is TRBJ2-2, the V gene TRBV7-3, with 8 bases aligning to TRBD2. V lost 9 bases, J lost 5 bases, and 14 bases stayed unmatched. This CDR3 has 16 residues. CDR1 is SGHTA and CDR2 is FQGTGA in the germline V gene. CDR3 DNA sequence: TGTGCCAGTTCTCCCCTGTCCCGGGGGGGGACCGGGGAGCTGTTTTTT. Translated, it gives CASSPLSRGGTGELFF.

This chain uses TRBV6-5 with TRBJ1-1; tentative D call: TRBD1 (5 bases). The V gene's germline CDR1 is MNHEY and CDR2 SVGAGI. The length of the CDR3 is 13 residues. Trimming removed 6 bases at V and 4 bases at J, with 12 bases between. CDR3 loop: CASSRGWVTEAFF. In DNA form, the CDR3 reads TGTGCCAGCAGCCGGGGGTGGGTCACTGAAGCTTTCTTT.

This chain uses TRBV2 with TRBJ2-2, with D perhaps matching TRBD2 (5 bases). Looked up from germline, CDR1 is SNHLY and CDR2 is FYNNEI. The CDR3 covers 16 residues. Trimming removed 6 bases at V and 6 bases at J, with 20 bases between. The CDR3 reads CASSPTGSGLSGELFF. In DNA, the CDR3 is TGTGCCAGCAGCCCCACCGGAAGCGGTTTGTCCGGGGAGCTGTTTTTT.

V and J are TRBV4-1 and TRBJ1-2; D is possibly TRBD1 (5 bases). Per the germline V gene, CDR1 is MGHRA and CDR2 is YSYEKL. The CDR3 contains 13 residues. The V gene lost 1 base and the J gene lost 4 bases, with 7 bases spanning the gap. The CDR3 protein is CASSQGGGYGYTF. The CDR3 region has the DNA TGCGCCAGCAGCCAAGGGGGGGGCTATGGCTACACCTTC.

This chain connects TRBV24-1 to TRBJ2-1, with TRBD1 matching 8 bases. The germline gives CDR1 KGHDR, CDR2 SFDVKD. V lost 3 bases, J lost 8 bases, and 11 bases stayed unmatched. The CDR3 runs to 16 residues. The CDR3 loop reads CATSDVDRDQPDEQFF. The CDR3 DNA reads TGTGCCACCAGTGATGTGGACAGGGATCAACCCGATGAGCAGTTCTTC.

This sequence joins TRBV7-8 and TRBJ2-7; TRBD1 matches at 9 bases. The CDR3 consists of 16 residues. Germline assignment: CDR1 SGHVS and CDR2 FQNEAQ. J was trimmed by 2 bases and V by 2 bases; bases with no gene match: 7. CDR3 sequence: CASSLRGGQGAYEQYF. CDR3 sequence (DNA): TGTGCCAGCAGCTTAAGGGGGGGACAGGGCGCCTACGAGCAGTACTTC.

The chain's CDR3 is CASSKTTGGNQPQHF. The CDR3 region has the DNA TGTGCCAGTAGTAAGACAACAGGGGGCAATCAGCCCCAGCATTTT. The rearrangement joins TRBV19 to TRBJ1-5; 7 positions agree with TRBD1. Trimming cost V 4 bases and J 2 bases; bases outside gene matches: 5. CDR1 is LNHDA and CDR2 is SQIVND in the germline V gene (reference sequence). The CDR3 covers 15 residues.

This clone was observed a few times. The CDR3 region has the DNA TGTGCCTGGACCAAGACTAGCCGGAATGAGCAGTTCTTC. Translated, it gives CAWTKTSRNEQFF. V is TRBV30 and J is TRBJ2-1, with TRBD2 matching 7 bases. V lost 4 bases to trimming and J lost 7 bases; unmatched junction nucleotides: 7. CDR1 and CDR2 (germline): GTSNPN, SVGIG (reference sequence). CDR3 length: 13 amino acids.

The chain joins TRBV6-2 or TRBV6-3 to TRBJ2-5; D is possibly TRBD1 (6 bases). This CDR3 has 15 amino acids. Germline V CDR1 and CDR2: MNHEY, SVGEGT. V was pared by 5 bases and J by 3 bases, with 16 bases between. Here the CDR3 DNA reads TGTGCCAGCAGTACCGGGACACCCGGCAAAGAGACCCAGTACTTC. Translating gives CASSTGTPGKETQYF.